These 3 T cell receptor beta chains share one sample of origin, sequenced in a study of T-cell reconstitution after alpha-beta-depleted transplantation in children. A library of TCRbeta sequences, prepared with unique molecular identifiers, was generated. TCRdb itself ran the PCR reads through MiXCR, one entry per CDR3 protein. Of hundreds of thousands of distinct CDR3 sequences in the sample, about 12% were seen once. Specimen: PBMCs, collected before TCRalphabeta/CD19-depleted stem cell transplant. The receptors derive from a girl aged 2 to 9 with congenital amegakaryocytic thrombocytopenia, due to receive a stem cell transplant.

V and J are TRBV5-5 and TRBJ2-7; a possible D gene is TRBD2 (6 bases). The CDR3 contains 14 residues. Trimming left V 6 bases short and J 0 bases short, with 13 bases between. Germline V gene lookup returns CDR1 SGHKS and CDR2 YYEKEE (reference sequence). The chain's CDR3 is CASNSAGGSYEQYF. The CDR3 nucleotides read TGTGCCAGCAACTCAGCGGGTGGCTCCTACGAGCAGTACTTC.

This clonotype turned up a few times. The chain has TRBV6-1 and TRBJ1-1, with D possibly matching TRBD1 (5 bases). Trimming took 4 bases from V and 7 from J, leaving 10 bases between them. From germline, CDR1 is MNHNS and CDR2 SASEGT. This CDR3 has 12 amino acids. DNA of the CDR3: TGTGCCAGCAGTGGTCGACAGATTGAAGCTTTCTTT. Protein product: CASSGRQIEAFF.

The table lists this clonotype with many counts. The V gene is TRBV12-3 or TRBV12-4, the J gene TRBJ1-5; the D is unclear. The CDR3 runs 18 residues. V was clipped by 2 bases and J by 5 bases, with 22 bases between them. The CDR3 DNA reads TGTGCCAGCAGTTTAATAGCGTTGGCCCCACTCTCCGATCAGCCCCAGCATTTT. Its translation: CASSLIALAPLSDQPQHF.